Listed below are T cell receptor beta chains from one sample, sequenced in a study of shared clonotypes between healthy human individuals. Assay: immunoSEQ multiplex PCR; the TCRdb copy retains only in-frame clones and omits some. The sample has 530,000 or so clones; roughly 85% are singletons. Material for sequencing was PBMCs. All receptors derive from a woman aged 35 to 49 in good health. Some clones in this sample may be carry-over from other donors' samples. The CDR3 runs from the conserved cysteine through the conserved F or W. Fields, in order: clone size, J gene, V gene, D gene, CDR3 DNA, CDR3 protein. D genes are given only for firm matches. Some rows have no size entry. The others give once, few or many, or a class for an expanded clone.

abundance: -; j_gene: TRBJ2-1; v_gene: TRBV7-2; d_gene: -; CDR3nt: TGTGCCAGCAGCTTAGGCCCTTGGGGTGACAATGAGCAGTTCTTC; CDR3aa: CASSLGPWGDNEQFF
abundance: -; j_gene: TRBJ2-7; v_gene: TRBV7-2; d_gene: -; CDR3nt: TGTGCCAGCAGCTTAGGGAGGCTAAGCTCCTACGAGCAGTACTTC; CDR3aa: CASSLGRLSSYEQYF
abundance: -; j_gene: TRBJ2-1; v_gene: TRBV7-2; d_gene: TRBD1; CDR3nt: TGTGCCAGCAGCTCGGGACAGTTATACAATGAGCAGTTCTTC; CDR3aa: CASSSGQLYNEQFF
abundance: -; j_gene: TRBJ1-3; v_gene: TRBV28; d_gene: -; CDR3nt: TGTGCCAGCAGTTTACAGGTCCGGCCTGGAAACACCATATATTTT; CDR3aa: CASSLQVRPGNTIYF
abundance: -; j_gene: TRBJ2-7; v_gene: TRBV4-1; d_gene: -; CDR3nt: TGCGCCAGCAGCCTCCTAGCGCATGACTCCTACGAGCAGTACTTC; CDR3aa: CASSLLAHDSYEQYF
abundance: -; j_gene: TRBJ2-1; v_gene: TRBV6-4; d_gene: TRBD2; CDR3nt: TGTGCCAGCAGTGCCCCTTGGGGGGAGGGCCACTACAATGAGCAGTTCTTC; CDR3aa: CASSAPWGEGHYNEQFF
abundance: -; j_gene: TRBJ2-4; v_gene: TRBV14; d_gene: TRBD2; CDR3nt: TGTGCCAGCAGCCAGTTAGCGGGAAAGAACATTCAGTACTTC; CDR3aa: CASSQLAGKNIQYF
abundance: -; j_gene: TRBJ1-1; v_gene: TRBV18; d_gene: -; CDR3nt: TGTGCCAGCTCACCAGGGCAGAACACTGAAGCTTTCTTT; CDR3aa: CASSPGQNTEAFF
abundance: -; j_gene: TRBJ2-1; v_gene: TRBV11-2; d_gene: -; CDR3nt: TGTGCCAGCAGCTTAGATGGGGCAGGGTATAATGAGCAGTTCTTC; CDR3aa: CASSLDGAGYNEQFF
abundance: -; j_gene: TRBJ2-7; v_gene: TRBV9; d_gene: TRBD2; CDR3nt: TGTGCCAGCAGTCCTAGCGGGATTTACGGGAACGAGCAGTACTTC; CDR3aa: CASSPSGIYGNEQYF
abundance: once; j_gene: TRBJ2-1; v_gene: TRBV10-3; d_gene: -; CDR3nt: TGTGCCATCACTGACTCCTTGTTCTATGAGCAGTTCTTC; CDR3aa: CAITDSLFYEQFF
abundance: -; j_gene: TRBJ2-4; v_gene: TRBV11-2; d_gene: -; CDR3nt: TGTGCCAGCAGCCCCGACAGGGCCAAAAACATTCAGTACTTC; CDR3aa: CASSPDRAKNIQYF
abundance: -; j_gene: TRBJ2-1; v_gene: TRBV7-9; d_gene: TRBD2; CDR3nt: TGTGCCAGCAGGGGACTAGCGGGGAATCAGCAGTTCTTC; CDR3aa: CASRGLAGNQQFF
abundance: -; j_gene: TRBJ2-2; v_gene: TRBV9; d_gene: TRBD2; CDR3nt: TGTGCCAGCAGCCCTCGTGGTAGCGGGAGCCCCGGGGAGCTGTTTTTT; CDR3aa: CASSPRGSGSPGELFF
abundance: -; j_gene: TRBJ1-5; v_gene: TRBV28; d_gene: -; CDR3nt: TGTGCCTCCCGGGGGGTCGATAGCAATCAGCCCCAGCATTTT; CDR3aa: CASRGVDSNQPQHF
abundance: few; j_gene: TRBJ1-1; v_gene: TRBV29-1; d_gene: TRBD1; CDR3nt: TGCAGCGTTGAAGCCTGGACAGGGAAGGGCACTGAAGCTTTCTTT; CDR3aa: CSVEAWTGKGTEAFF
abundance: once; j_gene: TRBJ1-5; v_gene: TRBV19; d_gene: TRBD1; CDR3nt: TGTGCCAGTACCCCGACAGGGGAAGGGGCCAATCAGCCCCAGCATTTT; CDR3aa: CASTPTGEGANQPQHF
abundance: -; j_gene: TRBJ2-7; v_gene: TRBV30; d_gene: TRBD1; CDR3nt: TGTGCCTGGAGTGCAAGGGGGCGCCTCTACGAGCAGTACTTC; CDR3aa: CAWSARGRLYEQYF
abundance: -; j_gene: TRBJ2-5; v_gene: TRBV5-4; d_gene: -; CDR3nt: TGTGCCAGCAGCATGGACAGCCAAGAGACCCAGTACTTC; CDR3aa: CASSMDSQETQYF
abundance: -; j_gene: TRBJ1-4; v_gene: TRBV5-1; d_gene: -; CDR3nt: TGCGCCAGCAAACCCGGGCCGGGGGAAAACCTGTTTTTT; CDR3aa: CASKPGPGENLFF
abundance: few; j_gene: TRBJ2-2; v_gene: TRBV18; d_gene: TRBD2; CDR3nt: TGTGCCAGCTCACCTGCGGGAGAGGGCACCGGGGAGCTGTTTTTT; CDR3aa: CASSPAGEGTGELFF
abundance: few; j_gene: TRBJ2-1; v_gene: TRBV11-3; d_gene: -; CDR3nt: TGTGCCAGCAGCTTAGTCTCCGGGGGAAATGAGCAGTTCTTC; CDR3aa: CASSLVSGGNEQFF
abundance: -; j_gene: TRBJ2-2; v_gene: TRBV7-3; d_gene: -; CDR3nt: TGTGCCAGCAGCTCCCTTTCTGGGGAGCTGTTTTTT; CDR3aa: CASSSLSGELFF
abundance: -; j_gene: TRBJ2-2; v_gene: TRBV5-1; d_gene: -; CDR3nt: TGCGCCAGCAGCCCGAACGACGGCTACACCGGGGAGCTGTTTTTT; CDR3aa: CASSPNDGYTGELFF
abundance: -; j_gene: TRBJ2-2; v_gene: TRBV6-6; d_gene: -; CDR3nt: TGTGCCAGCAGTTACTCGAGGCAGGGGAACACCGGGGAGCTGTTTTTT; CDR3aa: CASSYSRQGNTGELFF
abundance: -; j_gene: TRBJ1-4; v_gene: TRBV2; d_gene: TRBD1; CDR3nt: TGTGCCAGCGGGGACAGGGGGGCTGAAAAACTGTTTTTT; CDR3aa: CASGDRGAEKLFF
abundance: once; j_gene: TRBJ2-7; v_gene: TRBV11-2; d_gene: TRBD1; CDR3nt: TGTGCCAGCAGCATTATGGGACAGGGGACCTACGAGCAGTACTTC; CDR3aa: CASSIMGQGTYEQYF
abundance: -; j_gene: TRBJ1-1; v_gene: TRBV18; d_gene: TRBD1; CDR3nt: TGTGCCAGCTCACCGGGACAGGCAGGCGGCGGCACTGAAGCTTTCTTT; CDR3aa: CASSPGQAGGGTEAFF
abundance: -; j_gene: TRBJ2-7; v_gene: TRBV5-6; d_gene: TRBD1; CDR3nt: TGTGCCAGCACCAGGGGGCACTTCTACGAGCAGTACTTC; CDR3aa: CASTRGHFYEQYF
abundance: once; j_gene: TRBJ2-7; v_gene: TRBV28; d_gene: TRBD2; CDR3nt: TGTGCCAGCAGTATCATAGCGGGCATCTACGAGCAGTACTTC; CDR3aa: CASSIIAGIYEQYF
abundance: -; j_gene: TRBJ2-7; v_gene: TRBV19; d_gene: TRBD2; CDR3nt: TGTGCCAGTAGTCCTGGGACTAGCGGGAGGGGTGAGCAGTACTTC; CDR3aa: CASSPGTSGRGEQYF
abundance: -; j_gene: TRBJ1-4; v_gene: TRBV30; d_gene: TRBD1; CDR3nt: TGTGCCTGGAGTGGAGACAGGGACTTTGAAGAAAAACTGTTTTTT; CDR3aa: CAWSGDRDFEEKLFF
abundance: -; j_gene: TRBJ2-1; v_gene: TRBV28; d_gene: -; CDR3nt: TGTGCCAGCAGTTCGGAGGTAGGTGCCTACAATGAGCAGTTCTTC; CDR3aa: CASSSEVGAYNEQFF
abundance: -; j_gene: TRBJ2-3; v_gene: TRBV6-5; d_gene: -; CDR3nt: TGTGCCAGCCGTAGAAGCGCTCTCACAGATACGCAGTATTTT; CDR3aa: CASRRSALTDTQYF
abundance: -; j_gene: TRBJ1-3; v_gene: TRBV7-6; d_gene: TRBD1; CDR3nt: TGTGCCAGCAGCCGCCAAACAGGGGCTGGAAACACCATATATTTT; CDR3aa: CASSRQTGAGNTIYF
abundance: -; j_gene: TRBJ2-2; v_gene: TRBV6-6; d_gene: -; CDR3nt: TGTGCCAGCAGTTACGCGGGCCTAAACACCGGGGAGCTGTTTTTT; CDR3aa: CASSYAGLNTGELFF
abundance: -; j_gene: TRBJ2-7; v_gene: TRBV5-1; d_gene: -; CDR3nt: TGCGCCAGCAGCTGGCCCACCGGCGGGCGATACGAGCAGTACTTC; CDR3aa: CASSWPTGGRYEQYF
abundance: -; j_gene: TRBJ2-6; v_gene: TRBV30; d_gene: -; CDR3nt: TGTGCCTGGAGTTGGTCTGGGGCCAACGTCCTGACTTTC; CDR3aa: CAWSWSGANVLTF
abundance: -; j_gene: TRBJ1-4; v_gene: TRBV4-2; d_gene: -; CDR3nt: TGTGCCAGCAGCCAAACCGAATGGACGGGTGCAACTAATGAAAAACTGTTTTTT; CDR3aa: CASSQTEWTGATNEKLFF
abundance: once; j_gene: TRBJ2-7; v_gene: TRBV4-1; d_gene: TRBD1; CDR3nt: TGCGCCAGCAGCCGGGACAGCAAAGGGTACGAGCAGTACTTC; CDR3aa: CASSRDSKGYEQYF
abundance: few; j_gene: TRBJ2-1; v_gene: TRBV15; d_gene: TRBD1; CDR3nt: TGTGCCACCAGCCCGGACAGGGGGAGGCTGCAGTTCTTC; CDR3aa: CATSPDRGRLQFF
abundance: -; j_gene: TRBJ1-5; v_gene: TRBV28; d_gene: -; CDR3nt: TGTGCCAGCAGACCCTCAGGGACGGTCAATCAGCCCCAGCATTTT; CDR3aa: CASRPSGTVNQPQHF
abundance: -; j_gene: TRBJ2-5; v_gene: TRBV21-1; d_gene: -; CDR3nt: TGTGCCAGCAGCGCAAAAACAGGGTCCGAGACCCAGTACTTC; CDR3aa: CASSAKTGSETQYF
abundance: -; j_gene: TRBJ2-3; v_gene: TRBV6-1; d_gene: -; CDR3nt: TGTGCCAGCAGTGAATCCTTCCAAGGTAGCTTAGATACGCAGTATTTT; CDR3aa: CASSESFQGSLDTQYF
abundance: once; j_gene: TRBJ2-2; v_gene: TRBV30; d_gene: -; CDR3nt: TGTGCCTGGAGTGGTATTAGGGGGGGCACCGGGGAGCTGTTTTTT; CDR3aa: CAWSGIRGGTGELFF
abundance: -; j_gene: TRBJ1-5; v_gene: TRBV2; d_gene: -; CDR3nt: TGTGCCAGCGGCAGGGCAGGCCCTTATAGCAATCAGCCCCAGCATTTT; CDR3aa: CASGRAGPYSNQPQHF
abundance: -; j_gene: TRBJ2-1; v_gene: TRBV28; d_gene: -; CDR3nt: TGTGCCAGCAAGCAAAGCTCCTACAATGAGCAGTTCTTC; CDR3aa: CASKQSSYNEQFF
abundance: many; j_gene: TRBJ1-2; v_gene: TRBV2; d_gene: -; CDR3nt: TGTGCCAGCAGTGAAGCTGACAGGATCTATGGCTACACCTTC; CDR3aa: CASSEADRIYGYTF
abundance: -; j_gene: TRBJ2-7; v_gene: TRBV6-5; d_gene: -; CDR3nt: TGTGCCAGCAGTTCAACAACAGAAAGTGACGAGCAGTACTTC; CDR3aa: CASSSTTESDEQYF
abundance: -; j_gene: TRBJ1-1; v_gene: TRBV6-1; d_gene: TRBD1; CDR3nt: TGTGCCAGCCGGGACAGGGGGCGAGGGAACACTGAAGCTTTCTTT; CDR3aa: CASRDRGRGNTEAFF
abundance: once; j_gene: TRBJ2-7; v_gene: TRBV7-9; d_gene: -; CDR3nt: TGTGCCAGCAGCTTAAGCCAGGGACCGCCGACCTACGAGCAGTACTTC; CDR3aa: CASSLSQGPPTYEQYF
abundance: many; j_gene: TRBJ2-7; v_gene: TRBV5-1; d_gene: -; CDR3nt: TGCGCCAGCAGCATCCGGGGGGCAGGGAACGAGCAGTACTTC; CDR3aa: CASSIRGAGNEQYF